Shown below are 25 T cell receptor beta chains from a single sample sequenced in a study of PD-1 blockade in mismatch repair-deficient tumors. The data were produced by immunoSEQ multiplex PCR, yet TCRdb's version contains in-frame clones alone and is incomplete. In the table there are 50,000 or so clones, about 84% of which are singletons. The starting material was peripheral blood, obtained less than 21 weeks after starting pembrolizumab. These receptors were obtained from an adult with mismatch repair-deficient cancer.

The chain carries TRBV5-6 and TRBJ2-7; 8 bases align to TRBD1. Germline CDR1 SGHDT, CDR2 YYEEEE. The junction had 6 bases not matched to a gene; V was cut back by 2 bases and J by 5 bases. This CDR3 spans 14 amino acids. The CDR3 here is CASSFGQGLHEQYF. As DNA, the CDR3 is TGTGCCAGCAGCTTTGGACAGGGTCTACACGAGCAGTACTTC.

The table lists this clone with a few counts. V is TRBV9 and J is TRBJ1-1; D remains unclear. V lost 4 bases and J lost 8, with 15 bases in between. The germline gives CDR1 SGDLS, CDR2 YYNGEE. The CDR3 extends over 13 amino acids. CDR3 DNA sequence: TGTGCCAGCAGCCCCCAACCGGCCAGAGAAGCTTTCTTT. It is translated as CASSPQPAREAFF.

V usage is TRBV7-2 and J usage is TRBJ2-7, with D perhaps TRBD1 or TRBD2 (5 bases each). Trimming pared 2 bases from V and 5 bases from J, leaving 13 bases between. Germline assignment: CDR1 SGHTA and CDR2 FQGNSA. CDR3 length: 14 residues. The CDR3 DNA is TGTGCCAGCAGCTTACCGGGACGACAGCACGAGCAGTACTTC. This codes for CASSLPGRQHEQYF.

The V gene is TRBV7-9, the J gene TRBJ1-5; tentative D call: TRBD1 (6 bases). The CDR3 contains 14 residues. The V and J ends lost 5 bases and 6 bases respectively, with 14 bases between them. In germline, CDR1 is SEHNR, CDR2 FQNEAQ (reference sequence). The CDR3 nucleotides read TGTGCCAGCAGCAACCGGGACATAGGTCAGCCCCAGCATTTT. It codes for CASSNRDIGQPQHF.

CDR3 sequence reads: CASSLARGRGETQYF. Written as DNA, the CDR3 is TGTGCCAGCAGCTTAGCAAGGGGCAGAGGGGAGACCCAGTACTTC. The chain carries TRBV7-9 and TRBJ2-5, with D perhaps assigned TRBD1 or TRBD2 (5 bases each). The CDR3 is 15 residues long. Trimming cost V 0 bases and J 5 bases, with 13 bases left between them. Germline V gene data show CDR1 as SEHNR and CDR2 as FQNEAQ (reference sequence).

This chain links TRBV10-3 with TRBJ2-7, with D tentatively TRBD2 (6 bases). Per germline, CDR1 ENHRY and CDR2 SYGVKD. V lost 4 bases, J lost 3 bases, and 10 bases lay in between. This CDR3 has 13 amino acids. DNA of the CDR3: TGTGCCATCAGTGGACTAGTAAACTACGAGCAGTACTTC. It specifies CAISGLVNYEQYF.

This chain links TRBV14 with TRBJ2-7, with D possibly being TRBD2 (5 bases). This CDR3 spans 16 amino acids. The V gene lost 0 bases and the J gene lost 3 bases, with 15 bases spanning the gap. Germline CDR1 SGHDN, CDR2 FVKESK. The CDR3 DNA reads as TGTGCCAGCAGCCAAGAGTATACGGGGTGGCACTACGAGCAGTACTTC. It yields the protein CASSQEYTGWHYEQYF.

This clone has just one count. The V call is TRBV4-1, the J call TRBJ2-7; D is unresolved. Germline values: CDR1 MGHRA, CDR2 YSYEKL. There are 14 residues in the CDR3. V lost 1 base to trimming and J lost 3 bases, with 10 bases between them. CDR3 bases: TGCGCCAGCAGCCAAGTTGACGCCAGCTACGAGCAGTACTTC. Its translation: CASSQVDASYEQYF.

V and J are TRBV19 and TRBJ2-2; 12 positions agree with TRBD2. This CDR3 spans 15 amino acids. The germline gives CDR1 LNHDA, CDR2 SQIVND (reference sequence). With 5 bases clipped from V and 8 bases from J, the junction kept 6 bases outside the gene matches. The CDR3 nucleotides read TGTGCCAGTAGTCTAGCGGGAGGGTTTATTGGGGAGCTGTTTTTT. As protein: CASSLAGGFIGELFF.

The gene calls are TRBV7-9 and TRBJ2-7; 9 bases line up with TRBD2. Germline V lookup: CDR1 SEHNR, CDR2 FQNEAQ (reference sequence). This CDR3 has 14 residues. Losses at the gene ends were 7 bases for V and 2 bases for J; bases not matched to a gene: 6. CDR3 DNA: TGTGCCAGCATCTATAGCGGGAGCCCCTACGAGCAGTACTTC. This codes for CASIYSGSPYEQYF.

The rearrangement joins TRBV11-3 to TRBJ2-5; TRBD1 might be the D (6 bases). The CDR3 covers 13 residues. CDR1 and CDR2 from the germline V gene are SGHNT and YENEEA. V lost 2 bases and J lost 4, with 8 bases in between. The CDR3 DNA sequence: TGTGCCAGCAGCTTACACAGGGTAGAGACCCAGTACTTC. Translation gives CASSLHRVETQYF.

The rearrangement joins TRBV11-2 to TRBJ2-3; D remains ambiguous. The CDR3 loop spans 15 amino acids. CDR1 and CDR2 from the germline V gene are SGHAT and FQNNGV. V dropped 3 bases and J dropped 0 bases, with 10 bases sitting between them. The CDR3 sequence is CASSFGYTSTDTQYF. In DNA form, the CDR3 reads TGTGCCAGCAGCTTTGGTTACACTAGCACAGATACGCAGTATTTT.

The chain joins TRBV7-8 to TRBJ2-5, with 8 positions matching TRBD1. Losses at the gene ends were 5 bases for V and 2 bases for J; bases not matched to a gene: 7. Germline V gene data show CDR1 as SGHVS and CDR2 as FQNEAQ. CDR3 length equals 15 residues. The DNA of the CDR3 is TGTGCCAGCAGCCATTGGACAGGGCAACAAGAGACCCAGTACTTC. It codes for CASSHWTGQQETQYF. The full variable domain, completed using reference TRBV7-8 and TRBJ2-5, is GAGVSQSPRYKVAKRGQDVALRCDPISGHVSLFWYQQALGQGPEFLTYFQNEAQLDKSGLPSDRFFAERPEGSVSTLKIQRTQQEDSAVYLCASSHWTGQQETQYFGPGTRLLVL.

The chain has TRBV7-9 and TRBJ2-2; no reliable D call. With 3 bases removed from V and 5 bases from J, the gap between germline ends came to 13 bases. CDR3 length equals 15 residues. CDR1 and CDR2 from the germline V gene are SEHNR and FQNEAQ (reference sequence). The CDR3 loop reads CASSFDRVGTGELFF. DNA of the CDR3: TGTGCCAGCAGCTTCGACCGGGTGGGAACCGGGGAGCTGTTTTTT.

V usage is TRBV9 and J usage is TRBJ2-7, with 9 bases identical to TRBD2. The CDR3 loop spans 16 amino acids. V was pared by 2 bases and J by 3 bases, with 9 bases of the junction left unmatched. Germline V lookup: CDR1 SGDLS, CDR2 YYNGEE. CDR3 sequence: CASSVSGGREGYEQYF. CDR3 nucleotide sequence: TGTGCCAGCAGCGTGAGCGGCGGGCGGGAGGGCTACGAGCAGTACTTC. Using reference TRBV9 and TRBJ2-7 for the parts outside the CDR3, the full variable domain is DSGVTQTPKHLITATGQRVTLRCSPRSGDLSVYWYQQSLDQGLQFLIQYYNGEERAKGNILERFSAQQFPDLHSELNLSSLELGDSALYFCASSVSGGREGYEQYFGPGTRLTVT.

V gene TRBV6-6 combines with J gene TRBJ2-1; 12 bases align to TRBD1. The CDR3 covers 15 residues. Germline V gives CDR1 MNHNY, CDR2 SVGAGI (reference sequence). The V and J ends lost 8 bases and 9 bases, in that order; junction bases with no gene match: 11. The CDR3, as DNA: TGTGCCAGCTTTAACCGGGACAGGGGGCGACGTGAGCAGTTCTTC. This translates into CASFNRDRGRREQFF.

The chain carries TRBV30 and TRBJ2-7; D may be TRBD2 (6 bases). The germline gives CDR1 GTSNPN, CDR2 SVGIG (reference sequence). Trimming took off 0 bases at V and 4 bases at J, with 16 bases between the two ends. The length of the CDR3 is 15 residues. In DNA form, the CDR3 reads TGTGCCTGGAGTGTATTTGGGACTTGGGGGTACGAGCAGTACTTC. It translates to CAWSVFGTWGYEQYF.

The chain links TRBV7-8 to TRBJ2-1, with D maybe TRBD1 (6 bases). Germline V gene lookup returns CDR1 SGHVS and CDR2 FQNEAQ. The CDR3 runs 16 residues. The V and J ends lost 2 bases and 7 bases respectively, with 18 bases between them. The DNA for the CDR3 is TGTGCCAGCAGCTTAAACCCGACAGGAGTATTGAATGAGCAGTTCTTC. Protein product: CASSLNPTGVLNEQFF.

V usage is TRBV6-5 and J usage is TRBJ2-5, with 9 bases that match TRBD1. The CDR3 contains 12 residues. Germline loops: CDR1 MNHEY, CDR2 SVGAGI. The trim removed 6 bases at V and 4 bases at J, leaving 0 bases unmatched. The CDR3 loop is CASRGQGETQYF. CDR3 nucleotide sequence: TGTGCCAGCAGGGGACAGGGAGAGACCCAGTACTTC.

The CDR3 bases are TGTGCCAGCAGTTTATGGACTAGCGGTTACAATGAGCAGTTCTTC. Its protein product is CASSLWTSGYNEQFF. The rearrangement joins TRBV28 to TRBJ2-1, with TRBD2 matching 9 bases. With 0 bases clipped from V and 4 bases from J, the junction kept 1 base outside the gene matches. The CDR3 spans 15 residues. Germline CDR1 is MDHEN and CDR2 is SYDVKM.

The rearrangement uses TRBV10-3 and TRBJ2-3; 8 bases match TRBD1. V was clipped by 5 bases and J by 1 base; unmatched bases: 5. Germline CDR1 reads ENHRY; CDR2 reads SYGVKD. The CDR3 extends over 15 amino acids. This CDR3 reads CAISPGQVRTDTQYF. The CDR3 DNA sequence: TGTGCCATCAGTCCGGGACAGGTACGCACAGATACGCAGTATTTT.

In this sample, this clone turned up a few times. The J gene is TRBJ2-5, the V gene TRBV30, with 10 bases lining up with TRBD2. The CDR3 runs 12 residues. Trimming cost V 5 bases and J 4 bases; bases outside gene matches: 1. Germline CDR1 and CDR2: GTSNPN and SVGIG (reference sequence). The CDR3 loop reads CAWEREGETQYF. The CDR3 bases are TGTGCCTGGGAGCGGGAGGGAGAGACCCAGTACTTC.

Concerning this clone itself: The sample has other DNA sequences that encode this CDR3 too. The J gene is TRBJ2-7, the V gene TRBV18; 8 nucleotides line up with TRBD1. This CDR3 comprises 13 residues. Unmatched junction bases numbered 4, after V lost 4 bases and J lost 5 bases. Germline V gene sequence: CDR1 KGHSH, CDR2 LQKENI. The CDR3 sequence: CASSRQGNDEQYF. The CDR3 DNA reads TGTGCCAGCTCACGACAGGGGAACGACGAGCAGTACTTC. Full variable domain (outside the CDR3, taken from reference TRBV18 and TRBJ2-7): NAGVMQNPRHLVRRRGQEARLRCSPMKGHSHVYWYRQLPEEGLKFMVYLQKENIIDESGMPKERFSAEFPKEGPSILRIQQVVRGDSAAYFCASSRQGNDEQYFGPGTRLTVT.

V usage is TRBV11-1 and J usage is TRBJ1-1; D is possibly TRBD1 (5 bases). In germline, CDR1 is SGHAT, CDR2 FQDESV (reference sequence). The CDR3 spans 17 residues. V dropped 3 bases and J dropped 3 bases, with 20 bases sitting between them. CDR3 coding DNA: TGTGCCAGCAGCTTTCGGGCCCCCGGGACTCGAGACACTGAAGCTTTCTTT. This translates into CASSFRAPGTRDTEAFF.

J is TRBJ2-2 and V is TRBV7-9; 8 positions agree with TRBD2. Per the germline V gene, CDR1 is SEHNR and CDR2 is FQNEAQ (reference sequence). J lost 2 bases, V lost 3 bases, and 5 bases had no gene match. The CDR3 totals 16 residues. CDR3 bases: TGTGCCAGCAGCTTTAGCGGGGCTACTAACACCGGGGAGCTGTTTTTT. This gives the protein CASSFSGATNTGELFF.